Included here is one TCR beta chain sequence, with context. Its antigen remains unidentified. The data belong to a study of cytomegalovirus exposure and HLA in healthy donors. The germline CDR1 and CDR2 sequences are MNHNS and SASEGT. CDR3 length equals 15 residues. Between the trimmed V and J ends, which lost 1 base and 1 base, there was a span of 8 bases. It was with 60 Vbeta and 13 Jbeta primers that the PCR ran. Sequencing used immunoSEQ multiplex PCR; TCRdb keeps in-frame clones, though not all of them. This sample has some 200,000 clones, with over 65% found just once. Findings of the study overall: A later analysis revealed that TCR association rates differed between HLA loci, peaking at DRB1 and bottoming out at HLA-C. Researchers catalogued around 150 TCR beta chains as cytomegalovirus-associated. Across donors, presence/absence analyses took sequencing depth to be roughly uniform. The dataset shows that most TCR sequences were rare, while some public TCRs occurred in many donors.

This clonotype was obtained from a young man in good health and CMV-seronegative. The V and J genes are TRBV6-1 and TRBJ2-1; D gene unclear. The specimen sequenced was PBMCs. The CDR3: CASSEGLESYNEQFF. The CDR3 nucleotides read TGTGCCAGCAGTGAAGGCCTAGAATCCTACAATGAGCAGTTCTTC.